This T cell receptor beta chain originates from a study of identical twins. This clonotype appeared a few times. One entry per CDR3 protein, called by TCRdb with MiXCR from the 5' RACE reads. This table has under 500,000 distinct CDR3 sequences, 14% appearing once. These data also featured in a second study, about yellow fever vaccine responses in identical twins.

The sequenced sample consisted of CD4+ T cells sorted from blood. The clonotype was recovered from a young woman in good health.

CDR3 residues: CASRPPSGLAGGENEQFF. In DNA, the CDR3 is TGTGCCAGCAGACCACCTTCGGGACTAGCGGGAGGGGAGAATGAGCAGTTCTTC. The chain has TRBV6-2 or TRBV6-3 and TRBJ2-1, with 16 bases aligning to TRBD2. In germline, CDR1 is MNHEY, CDR2 SVGEGT. Trimming at V came to 6 bases and at J to 7 bases, leaving 12 bases not matched to a gene. The CDR3 length is 18 residues.